The 32 T cell receptor beta chains presented below share a single source sample, sequenced in a study of OX40 agonist ivuxolimab in advanced cancers. This table comes from immunoSEQ multiplex PCR, and its TCRdb copy is limited to in-frame clones, with some not included. This sample yields 55,000 to 85,000 clones, of which roughly 80% are seen a single time; 1.2% belongs to the top ten. The starting material was CD4+ or CD8+ T cells sorted from blood, obtained in a trial of the OX40 agonist ivuxolimab. These TCRs come from an adult with an advanced solid tumor such as melanoma, head and neck, liver or kidney cancer.

The J gene is TRBJ2-7, the V gene TRBV18, with 10 bases identical to TRBD1. V was clipped by 5 bases and J by 2 bases; unmatched bases: 6. Germline CDR1 and CDR2: KGHSH and LQKENI. This CDR3 region has 15 residues. DNA for the CDR3: TGTGCCAGCTCATCGGGACAGGGGACGACCTACGAGCAGTACTTC. Translating it yields CASSSGQGTTYEQYF.

This rearrangement joins TRBV5-1 to TRBJ1-5; D uncertain. Deletions cut 4 bases from V and 4 bases from J, with 15 bases between. Germline-derived CDR1 and CDR2 are SGHRS and YFSETQ. This CDR3 contains 15 residues. This CDR3 is CASSPEDPSNQPQHF. In DNA, the CDR3 is TGCGCCAGCAGCCCAGAAGACCCGTCGAATCAGCCCCAGCATTTT.

V and J are TRBV6-1 and TRBJ2-7, with D maybe TRBD2 (6 bases). The V end lost 7 bases, the J end lost 6 bases, and 19 bases lay between the germline ends. The CDR3 is made up of 14 amino acids. Germline-derived CDR1 and CDR2 are MNHNS and SASEGT. This chain's CDR3 is CASIGPGLPAEQYF. CDR3 DNA sequence: TGTGCCAGCATCGGACCGGGACTCCCCGCCGAGCAGTACTTC.

The V gene is TRBV18, the J gene TRBJ1-3; no clear D gene. Trimming left V 3 bases short and J 0 bases short, with 15 bases between. Germline V CDR1 and CDR2: KGHSH, LQKENI. The CDR3 is 17 amino acids. For the CDR3, the DNA is TGTGCCAGCTCACCCCTGCCCAGTTCGTCCTCTGGAAACACCATATATTTT. Residues: CASSPLPSSSSGNTIYF.

CDR3 sequence: CASSQDPKPTDTQYF. CDR3 in DNA: TGCGCCAGCAGCCAGGACCCAAAACCCACAGATACGCAGTATTTT. V and J are TRBV4-3 and TRBJ2-3; D is uncertain. CDR1 is LGHNA, CDR2 YSLEER, per germline. The CDR3 is made up of 15 amino acids. The germline V and J ends were trimmed by 3 bases and 2 bases, with 12 bases remaining between them.

V and J are TRBV7-6 and TRBJ1-4, with D perhaps TRBD1 (6 bases). CDR3 length: 16 residues. Germline assignment: CDR1 SGHVS and CDR2 FNYEAQ. V lost 1 base and J 4 bases, leaving 13 bases between the germline ends. The DNA for the CDR3 is TGTGCCAGCAGCTTAGAGGTGGGGGGCGGTAATGAAAAACTGTTTTTT. As protein: CASSLEVGGGNEKLFF. The complete variable domain, with remaining parts taken from reference TRBV7-6 and TRBJ1-4, reads GAGVSQSPRYKVTKRGQDVALRCDPISGHVSLYWYRQALGQGPEFLTYFNYEAQQDKSGLPNDRFSAERPEGSISTLTIQRTEQRDSAMYRCASSLEVGGGNEKLFFGSGTQLSVL.

Only one count was recorded for this clone. The chain recombines TRBV11-1 with TRBJ2-1; D is unresolved. The CDR3 consists of 14 residues. The V end was cut by 1 base, the J end by 0 bases, with 4 bases between. Looked up from germline, CDR1 is SGHAT and CDR2 is FQDESV (reference sequence). The CDR3 sequence is CASSLVGSYNEQFF. The CDR3 DNA reads as TGTGCCAGCAGCTTAGTGGGCTCCTACAATGAGCAGTTCTTC.

The chain carries TRBV7-2 and TRBJ1-5; D is unclear. Germline lookup yields CDR1 SGHTA and CDR2 FQGNSA. This CDR3 is built from 13 residues. V was pared by 1 base and J by 4 bases, with 5 bases between. CDR3 loop: CASSLGWNQPQHF. The CDR3 bases are TGTGCCAGCAGCTTAGGGTGGAATCAGCCCCAGCATTTT.

This rearrangement joins TRBV29-1 to TRBJ2-3; D is unresolved. Looked up from germline, CDR1 is SQVTM and CDR2 is ANQGSEA. CDR3 length: 12 amino acids. Deletions cut 7 bases from V and 2 bases from J, with 10 bases between. CDR3 in amino acids: CSAVIYTDTQYF. In nucleotides, the CDR3 is TGCAGCGCCGTAATATACACAGATACGCAGTATTTT.

The V and J genes are TRBV30 and TRBJ2-2, with 8 bases that match TRBD1. The CDR3 totals 15 residues. Germline V lookup: CDR1 GTSNPN, CDR2 SVGIG (reference sequence). V shed 1 base and J 7 bases; nucleotides not matched to a gene: 8. As DNA, the CDR3 is TGTGCCTGGAGTGCGGCAGGGGGCTACGGCGGGGAGCTGTTTTTT. Amino acids: CAWSAAGGYGGELFF.

The rearrangement joins TRBV6-4 to TRBJ2-2, with 12 bases aligning to TRBD2. V was clipped by 5 bases and J by 7 bases; unmatched bases: 5. Germline-derived CDR1 and CDR2 are MRHNA and SNTAGT. This CDR3 comprises 15 residues. The CDR3 protein is CASSPTSGGFGELFF. CDR3 sequence (DNA): TGTGCCAGCAGTCCGACTAGCGGGGGATTCGGGGAGCTGTTTTTT.

The rearrangement links TRBV29-1 to TRBJ2-7, with D perhaps matching TRBD1 (5 bases). The CDR3 contains 14 residues. Trimming shortened V by 2 bases and J by 6 bases, and 17 bases separated the two germline ends. Germline assignment: CDR1 SQVTM and CDR2 ANQGSEA. The CDR3 sequence is CSVEFLGHTGEQYF. The CDR3 DNA reads TGCAGCGTTGAATTCCTCGGACACACCGGCGAGCAGTACTTC.

The gene calls are TRBV5-4 and TRBJ1-4; TRBD1 is a possible D gene (6 bases). The CDR3 loop spans 16 amino acids. Trimming removed 4 bases from V and 1 base from J, with 14 bases in between. Germline lookup yields CDR1 SGHNT and CDR2 YYREEE (reference sequence). The CDR3 region has the DNA TGTGCCAGCAGCGGGGGCCCACAGAAAACTAATGAAAAACTGTTTTTT. It specifies CASSGGPQKTNEKLFF.

This sequence joins TRBV6-1 and TRBJ1-5; 10 positions match TRBD1. The ends lost 4 bases at V and 7 bases at J; junction bases unmatched: 4. Germline assignment: CDR1 MNHNS and CDR2 SASEGT. CDR3 size: 14 residues. CDR3 sequence (DNA): TGTGCCAGCAGTGCCGGGACAGGGGAACAGCCCCAGCATTTT. It specifies CASSAGTGEQPQHF.

This clone came up once. The genes are TRBV6-6 and TRBJ2-5; D tentatively fits TRBD1 or TRBD2 (6 bases each). The V gene lost 7 bases and the J gene lost 4 bases, with 19 bases spanning the gap. The CDR3 is 15 residues long. Germline lookup yields CDR1 MNHNY and CDR2 SVGAGI (reference sequence). The chain's CDR3 is CASTPGRGARETQYF. The CDR3 region has the DNA TGTGCCAGCACCCCAGGAAGGGGGGCGAGAGAGACCCAGTACTTC.

The chain links TRBV7-9 to TRBJ1-1, with D possibly TRBD1 on 5 matching bases. Trimming removed 0 bases at V and 3 bases at J, with 11 bases between. The CDR3 is 15 residues long. The germline V gene has CDR1 SEHNR and CDR2 FQNEAQ (reference sequence). CDR3 protein: CASSLAGGGDTEAFF. Here the CDR3 DNA reads TGTGCCAGCAGCTTAGCTGGGGGAGGGGACACTGAAGCTTTCTTT. The full variable domain, its missing parts supplied by reference TRBV7-9 and TRBJ1-1, is DTGVSQNPRHKITKRGQNVTFRCDPISEHNRLYWYRQTLGQGPEFLTYFQNEAQLEKSRLLSDRFSAERPKGSFSTLEIQRTEQGDSAMYLCASSLAGGGDTEAFFGQGTRLTVV.

This clone appeared a single time. The rearrangement links TRBV5-1 to TRBJ2-5; D gene uncertain. The germline CDR1 and CDR2 sequences are SGHRS and YFSETQ. V lost 6 bases and J lost 0, with 6 bases in between. This CDR3 comprises 12 residues. Here the CDR3 reads CASKRDQETQYF. For the CDR3, the DNA is TGCGCCAGCAAACGGGACCAAGAGACCCAGTACTTC.

The chain employs TRBV19 and TRBJ2-3, with D tentatively TRBD1 or TRBD2 (5 bases each). The germline V and J ends were trimmed by 0 bases and 12 bases, with 16 bases remaining between them. Germline V gene sequence: CDR1 LNHDA, CDR2 SQIVND (reference sequence). This CDR3 comprises 14 residues. CDR3 in amino acids: CASSIEGTEQSQYF. DNA for the CDR3: TGTGCCAGTAGTATAGAAGGGACGGAACAGAGCCAGTATTTT.

The V gene is TRBV5-1, the J gene TRBJ1-1, with a weak D call TRBD1 (5 bases). Germline V gene sequence: CDR1 SGHRS, CDR2 YFSETQ. CDR3 length equals 14 residues. The germline V and J ends were trimmed by 3 bases and 6 bases, with 15 bases remaining between them. The CDR3 here is CASSSRGGTAEAFF. The DNA of the CDR3 is TGCGCCAGCAGCTCCCGGGGCGGGACCGCTGAAGCTTTCTTT.

The DNA of the CDR3 is TGTGCCAGCAGCTACAGCGGGGGGGCCTACGAGCAGTACTTC. Residues: CASSYSGGAYEQYF. The chain has TRBV7-2 and TRBJ2-7; 10 bases line up with TRBD2. The CDR3 runs to 14 residues. The J segment lost 2 bases and the V segment lost 4 bases, leaving 2 bases of the junction unmatched. CDR1 is SGHTA and CDR2 is FQGNSA in the germline V gene.

This rearrangement joins TRBV7-9 to TRBJ2-5; no clear D gene. The CDR3 has 12 residues. The V end lost 5 bases, the J end lost 5 bases, and 9 bases lay between the germline ends. Germline V gene data show CDR1 as SEHNR and CDR2 as FQNEAQ (reference sequence). The CDR3 reads CASSLLKETQYF. CDR3 coding DNA: TGTGCCAGCAGCCTCCTTAAGGAGACCCAGTACTTC.

The V gene is TRBV25-1, the J gene TRBJ1-5; D is unclear. CDR3 length equals 13 residues. CDR1 MGHDK and CDR2 SYGVNS come from the germline V gene. V lost 6 bases to trimming and J lost 3 bases, with 9 bases between them. The CDR3, as DNA: TGTGCCAGCAGAAGGGCAGACAATCAGCCCCAGCATTTT. Translation: CASRRADNQPQHF.

J is TRBJ1-2 and V is TRBV5-1, with 10 bases matching TRBD1. Germline lookup yields CDR1 SGHRS and CDR2 YFSETQ. The CDR3 totals 15 residues. V gave up 4 bases and J gave up 3 bases; unmatched junction bases: 6. The DNA of the CDR3 is TGCGCCAGCAGCCCCGACAGGGGGCAGGACTATGGCTACACCTTC. As protein: CASSPDRGQDYGYTF.

This clone was seen ten or more times. Here the CDR3 reads CASSLGRGSYEQYF. CDR3 coding DNA: TGTGCCAGCAGCCTGGGACGGGGATCCTACGAGCAGTACTTC. The chain employs TRBV5-6 and TRBJ2-7; D may match TRBD1 or TRBD2 (5 bases each). Germline V gives CDR1 SGHDT, CDR2 YYEEEE. The length of the CDR3 is 14 residues. Between the trimmed V and J ends, which lost 4 bases and 1 base, there was a span of 12 bases.

The chain carries TRBV6-6 and TRBJ1-4, with D unclear. Germline V gives CDR1 MNHNY, CDR2 SVGAGI (reference sequence). This CDR3 has 14 amino acids. The V and J ends lost 1 base and 4 bases respectively, with 7 bases between them. As DNA, the CDR3 is TGTGCCAGCAGTTACTACACGGGTAATGAAAAACTGTTTTTT. This gives the protein CASSYYTGNEKLFF.

The V call is TRBV6-1, the J call TRBJ2-1; D remains unclear. The V gene's germline CDR1 is MNHNS and CDR2 SASEGT. The CDR3 totals 12 residues. V lost 4 bases and J lost 10, with 11 bases in between. CDR3: CASSGGGWEQFF. The CDR3 DNA is TGTGCCAGCAGTGGGGGTGGCTGGGAGCAGTTCTTC.

This chain uses TRBV5-1 with TRBJ1-4; 7 nucleotides agree with TRBD1. This CDR3 is built from 17 residues. The V segment lost 4 bases and the J segment 3 bases; nucleotides outside the gene matches: 12. Germline CDR1 and CDR2: SGHRS and YFSETQ. This CDR3 is CASSPGQPAWANEKLFF. The CDR3 DNA is TGCGCCAGCAGCCCGGGACAGCCGGCTTGGGCTAATGAAAAACTGTTTTTT.

V usage is TRBV6-5 and J usage is TRBJ2-7; D ambiguous. Germline assignment: CDR1 MNHEY and CDR2 SVGAGI. The CDR3 consists of 14 residues. Trimming shortened V by 6 bases and J by 2 bases, and 14 bases separated the two germline ends. This CDR3 is CASSREPATYEQYF. The CDR3, as DNA: TGTGCCAGCAGCCGAGAGCCGGCGACCTACGAGCAGTACTTC.

The V and J genes are TRBV11-2 and TRBJ1-1; 9 bases match TRBD1. This CDR3 is built from 16 residues. Germline CDR1 reads SGHAT; CDR2 reads FQNNGV. The V and J ends lost 1 base and 0 bases, in that order; junction bases with no gene match: 3. The CDR3 DNA reads TGTGCCAGCAGCTTAGGGACAGGGGTGTTGAACACTGAAGCTTTCTTT. Its protein product is CASSLGTGVLNTEAFF.

This clone was seen ten or more times. V gene TRBV19 combines with J gene TRBJ2-7, with D maybe TRBD1 (5 bases). This CDR3 is 15 amino acids long. Germline CDR1 reads LNHDA; CDR2 reads SQIVND (reference sequence). Trimming shortened V by 3 bases and J by 2 bases, and 14 bases separated the two germline ends. The CDR3 sequence is CASSITDRGAYEQYF. In DNA, the CDR3 is TGTGCCAGTAGTATTACCGACAGAGGAGCCTACGAGCAGTACTTC.

The genes are TRBV30 and TRBJ1-6, with D maybe TRBD1 (5 bases). The CDR3 is 12 residues long. Germline loops: CDR1 GTSNPN, CDR2 SVGIG (reference sequence). Trimming left V 3 bases short and J 9 bases short, with 9 bases between. This chain's CDR3 is CAWSVGRSPLHF. Written as DNA, the CDR3 is TGTGCCTGGAGCGTGGGGCGTTCACCCCTCCACTTT.

J is TRBJ1-5 and V is TRBV27; D may be TRBD1 (6 bases). Trimming left V 2 bases short and J 1 base short, with 6 bases between. The germline CDR1 and CDR2 sequences are MNHEY and SMNVEV (reference sequence). The CDR3 covers 14 residues. CDR3 bases: TGTGCCAGCAGTTTAAGGGGGAGCAATCAGCCCCAGCATTTT. This gives the protein CASSLRGSNQPQHF.